This TCR beta chain was observed in a study of cytomegalovirus exposure and HLA in healthy donors. Study-wide background: Around 180 million T cells yielded more than 90 million unique TCR beta sequences in earlier analysis. General observations from the study: Indistinguishable V segments such as TRBV6-2 and TRBV6-3 were excluded. Sequencing depth roughly uniform across donors was assumed in presence/absence analyses.

Comments on this clone: No antigen is known for it.

The V gene end was trimmed by 5 bases and the J gene end by 0 bases; junction bases not matched to a gene: 12. The germline V gene has CDR1 PRHDT and CDR2 FYEKMQ (reference sequence). The CDR3 length is 18 residues. Both 60 Vbeta primers and 13 Jbeta primers went into the PCR. TCRdb keeps only in-frame clones here, not all; method: immunoSEQ multiplex PCR. The table records some 200,000 clones, approximately 82% of them present only once. The donors (healthy individuals) were bone marrow donors. The V and J genes are TRBV13 and TRBJ2-2, with 7 positions matching TRBD1. Sequenced input: PBMCs. The TCR comes from a middle-aged woman in good health and CMV-seronegative. The CDR3 region is CASSKKNRGRTNTGELFF. For the CDR3, the DNA is TGTGCCAGCAGCAAGAAAAACAGGGGACGGACGAACACCGGGGAGCTGTTTTTT.